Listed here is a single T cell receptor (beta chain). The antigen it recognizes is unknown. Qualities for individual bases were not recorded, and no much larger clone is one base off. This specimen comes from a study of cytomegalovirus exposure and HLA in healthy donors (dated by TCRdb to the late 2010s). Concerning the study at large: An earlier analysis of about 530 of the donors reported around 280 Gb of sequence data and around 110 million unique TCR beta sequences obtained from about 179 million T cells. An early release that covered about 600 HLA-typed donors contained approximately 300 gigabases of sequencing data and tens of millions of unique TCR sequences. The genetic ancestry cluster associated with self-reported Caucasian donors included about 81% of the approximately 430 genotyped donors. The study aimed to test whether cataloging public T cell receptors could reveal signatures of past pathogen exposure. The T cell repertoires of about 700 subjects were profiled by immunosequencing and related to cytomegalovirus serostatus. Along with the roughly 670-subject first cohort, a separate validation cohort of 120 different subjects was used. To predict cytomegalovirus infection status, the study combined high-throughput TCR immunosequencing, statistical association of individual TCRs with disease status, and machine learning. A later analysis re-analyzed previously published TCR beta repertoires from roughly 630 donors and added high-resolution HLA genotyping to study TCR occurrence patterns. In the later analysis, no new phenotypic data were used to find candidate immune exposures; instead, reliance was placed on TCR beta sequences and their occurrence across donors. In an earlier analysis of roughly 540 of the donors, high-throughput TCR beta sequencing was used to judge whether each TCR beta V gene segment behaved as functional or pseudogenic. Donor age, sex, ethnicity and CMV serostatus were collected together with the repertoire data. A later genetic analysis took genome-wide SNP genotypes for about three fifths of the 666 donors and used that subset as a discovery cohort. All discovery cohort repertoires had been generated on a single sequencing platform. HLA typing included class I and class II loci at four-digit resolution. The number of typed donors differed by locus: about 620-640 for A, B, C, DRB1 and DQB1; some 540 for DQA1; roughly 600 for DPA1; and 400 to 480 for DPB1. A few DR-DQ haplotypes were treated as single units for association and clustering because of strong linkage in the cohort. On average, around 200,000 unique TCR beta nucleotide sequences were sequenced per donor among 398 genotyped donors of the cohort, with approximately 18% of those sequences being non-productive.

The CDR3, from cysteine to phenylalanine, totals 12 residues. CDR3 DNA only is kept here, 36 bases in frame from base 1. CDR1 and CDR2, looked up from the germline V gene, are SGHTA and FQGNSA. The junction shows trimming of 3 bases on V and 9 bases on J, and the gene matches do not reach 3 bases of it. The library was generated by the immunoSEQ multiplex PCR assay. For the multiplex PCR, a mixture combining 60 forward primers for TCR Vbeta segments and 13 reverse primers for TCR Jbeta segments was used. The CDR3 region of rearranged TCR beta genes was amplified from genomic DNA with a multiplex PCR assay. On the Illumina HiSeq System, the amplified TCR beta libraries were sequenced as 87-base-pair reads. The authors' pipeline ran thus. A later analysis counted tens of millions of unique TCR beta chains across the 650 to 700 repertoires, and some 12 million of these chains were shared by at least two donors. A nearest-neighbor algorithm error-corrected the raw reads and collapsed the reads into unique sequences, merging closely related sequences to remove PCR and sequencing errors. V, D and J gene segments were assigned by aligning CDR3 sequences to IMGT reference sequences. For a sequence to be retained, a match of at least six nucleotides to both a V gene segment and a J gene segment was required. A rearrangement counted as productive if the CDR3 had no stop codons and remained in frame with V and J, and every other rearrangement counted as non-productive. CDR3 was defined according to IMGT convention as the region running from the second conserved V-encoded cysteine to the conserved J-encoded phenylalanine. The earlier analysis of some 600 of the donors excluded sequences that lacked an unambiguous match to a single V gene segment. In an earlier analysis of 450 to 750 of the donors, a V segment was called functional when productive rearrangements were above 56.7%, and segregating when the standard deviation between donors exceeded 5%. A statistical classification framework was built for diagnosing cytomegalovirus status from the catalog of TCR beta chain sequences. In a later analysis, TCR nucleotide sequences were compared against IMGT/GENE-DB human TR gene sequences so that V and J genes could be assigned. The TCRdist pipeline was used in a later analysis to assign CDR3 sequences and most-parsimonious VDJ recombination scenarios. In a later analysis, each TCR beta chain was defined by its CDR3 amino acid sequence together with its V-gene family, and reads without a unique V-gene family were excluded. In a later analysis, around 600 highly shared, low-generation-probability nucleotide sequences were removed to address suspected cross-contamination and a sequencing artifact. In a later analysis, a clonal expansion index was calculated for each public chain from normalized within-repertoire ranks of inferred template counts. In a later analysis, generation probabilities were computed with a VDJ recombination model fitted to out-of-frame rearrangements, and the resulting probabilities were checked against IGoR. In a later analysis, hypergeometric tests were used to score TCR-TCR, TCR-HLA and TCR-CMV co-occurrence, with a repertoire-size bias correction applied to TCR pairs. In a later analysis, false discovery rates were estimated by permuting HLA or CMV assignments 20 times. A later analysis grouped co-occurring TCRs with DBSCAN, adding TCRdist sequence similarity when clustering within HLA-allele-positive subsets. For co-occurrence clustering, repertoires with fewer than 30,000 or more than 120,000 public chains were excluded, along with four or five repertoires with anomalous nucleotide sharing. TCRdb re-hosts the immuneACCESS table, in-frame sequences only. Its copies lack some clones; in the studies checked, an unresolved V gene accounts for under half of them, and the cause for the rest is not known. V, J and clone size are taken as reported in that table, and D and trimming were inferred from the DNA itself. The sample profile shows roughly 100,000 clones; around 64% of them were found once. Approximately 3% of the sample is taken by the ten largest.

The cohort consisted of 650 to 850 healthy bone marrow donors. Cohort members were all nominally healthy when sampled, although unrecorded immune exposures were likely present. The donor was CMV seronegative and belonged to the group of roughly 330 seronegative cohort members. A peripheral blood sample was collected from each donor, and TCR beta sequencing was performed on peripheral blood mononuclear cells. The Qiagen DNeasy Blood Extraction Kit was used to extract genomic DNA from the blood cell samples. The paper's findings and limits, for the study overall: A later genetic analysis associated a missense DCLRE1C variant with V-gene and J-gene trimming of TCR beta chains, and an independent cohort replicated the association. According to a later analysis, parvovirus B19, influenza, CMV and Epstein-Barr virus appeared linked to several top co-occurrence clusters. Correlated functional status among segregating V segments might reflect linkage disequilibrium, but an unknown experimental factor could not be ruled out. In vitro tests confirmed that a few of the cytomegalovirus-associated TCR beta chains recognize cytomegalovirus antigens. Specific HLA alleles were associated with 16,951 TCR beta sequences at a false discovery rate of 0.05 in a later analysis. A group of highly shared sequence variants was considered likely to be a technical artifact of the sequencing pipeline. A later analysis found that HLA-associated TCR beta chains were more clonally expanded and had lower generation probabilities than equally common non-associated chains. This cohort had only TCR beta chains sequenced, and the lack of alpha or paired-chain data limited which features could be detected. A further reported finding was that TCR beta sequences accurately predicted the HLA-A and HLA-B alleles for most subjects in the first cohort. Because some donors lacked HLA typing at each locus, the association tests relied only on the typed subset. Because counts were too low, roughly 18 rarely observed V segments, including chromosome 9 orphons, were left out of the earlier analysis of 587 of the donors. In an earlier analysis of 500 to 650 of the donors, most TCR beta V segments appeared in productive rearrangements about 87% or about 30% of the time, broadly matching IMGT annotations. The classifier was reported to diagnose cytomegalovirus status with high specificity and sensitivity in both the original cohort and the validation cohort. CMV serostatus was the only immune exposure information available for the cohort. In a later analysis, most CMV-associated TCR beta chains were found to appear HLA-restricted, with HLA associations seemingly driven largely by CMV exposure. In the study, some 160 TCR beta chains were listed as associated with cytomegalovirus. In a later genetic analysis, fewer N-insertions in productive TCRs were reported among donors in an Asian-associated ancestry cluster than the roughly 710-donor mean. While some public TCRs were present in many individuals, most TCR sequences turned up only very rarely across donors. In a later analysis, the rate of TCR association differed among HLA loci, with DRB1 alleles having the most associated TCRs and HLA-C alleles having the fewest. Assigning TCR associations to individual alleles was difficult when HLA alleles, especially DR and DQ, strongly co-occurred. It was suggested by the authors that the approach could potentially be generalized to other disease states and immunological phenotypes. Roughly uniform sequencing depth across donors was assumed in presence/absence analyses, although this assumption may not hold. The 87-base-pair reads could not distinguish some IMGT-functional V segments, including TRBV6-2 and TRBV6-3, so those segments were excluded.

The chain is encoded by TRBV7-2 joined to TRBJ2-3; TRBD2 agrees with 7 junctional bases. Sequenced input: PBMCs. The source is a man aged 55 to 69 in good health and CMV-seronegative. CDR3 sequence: CASSFGGRTQYF. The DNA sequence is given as TGTGCCAGCAGCTTCGGCGGGAGAACGCAGTATTTT.